The source of this TCR beta chain is a study of early T cells in non-severe SARS-CoV-2 infection. Study overall: From unsorted whole blood, bulk RNA was sequenced, and the chains remained unpaired.

Concerning this clonotype: Its target is not known. This may be a read error, as it is one base from a much larger clone.

Study-level points and caveats: The VDJdb matching leaned toward anti-spike CD8 responses and overlooked private and CD4 specificities.

Individual cDNA molecules were tagged with unique molecular identifiers. MiXCR was run by TCRdb on the 5' RACE reads, yielding one entry per CDR3 protein. Found here are tens of thousands of distinct CDR3 sequences, less than 15% of them singletons; the top ten hold roughly 3.9%. This CDR3 has 12 amino acids. Material for sequencing was whole blood. This receptor was taken from an adult who was a healthcare worker with PCR-confirmed SARS-CoV-2 infection or an uninfected control (not recorded which). The V call is TRBV12-3 or TRBV12-4, the J call TRBJ2-2; D perhaps matches TRBD2 (5 bases). In DNA form, the CDR3 reads TGTGCCAGCAGTTACAGCACCGGGGTGCTGTTTTTT. Amino acids: CASSYSTGVLFF.